Listed below are T cell receptor beta chains from one sample, sequenced in a study of blood T cell repertoires in COVID-19. Method: immunoSEQ multiplex PCR; TCRdb's copy keeps in-frame clones and lacks some. The sample lists about 160,000 clones; 70% to 90% were seen once. The sequenced material came from peripheral blood. Receptors were obtained from a woman aged 70-85 years with acute or convalescent COVID-19. Both conserved end residues are part of each CDR3. D genes are given only for firm matches. Only part of the rows carry a size: once, few, many, or a class if the clone is expanded.

TRBV7-9	.	TRBJ2-6	.	TGTGCCAGCAGCTCGGGTACGGGAACTGGGGCCAACGTCCTGACTTTC	CASSSGTGTGANVLTF
TRBV7-8	TRBD1	TRBJ2-1	.	TGTGCCAGCAGCTTCCAACGGACAGGGATCAGCGATGAGCAGTTCTTC	CASSFQRTGISDEQFF
TRBV7-9	TRBD2	TRBJ2-1	.	TGTGCCAGCAGCCCCGACTGGGCTAGCGGGAGTCTGGCCTACAATGAGCAGTTCTTC	CASSPDWASGSLAYNEQFF
TRBV2	.	TRBJ2-7	.	TGTGCCAGCAGTCCCAGAAACGAGCAGTACTTC	CASSPRNEQYF
TRBV19	.	TRBJ1-6	.	TGTGCCAGTAGTAATCGCAGGAACCTCCACTTT	CASSNRRNLHF
TRBV6-5	.	TRBJ1-5	.	TGTGCCAGCAGACGGACGGGGGTTAGCAATCAGCCCCAGCATTTT	CASRRTGVSNQPQHF
TRBV25-1	.	TRBJ2-1	.	TGTGCCAGTTCGGGGGGCTCGATCTTAAATGAGCAGTTCTTC	CASSGGSILNEQFF
TRBV5-1	.	TRBJ1-1	.	TGCGCCAGCATATCGGACAGTGAAGCTTTCTTT	CASISDSEAFF
TRBV27	.	TRBJ2-5	.	TGTGCCAGCAGTCCGGGATCGTGGGAGACCCAGTACTTC	CASSPGSWETQYF
TRBV3-1/TRBV3-2	TRBD2	TRBJ2-1	.	TGTGCCAGCAGCCTAGCGGGAGGGCACAATGAGCAGTTCTTC	CASSLAGGHNEQFF
TRBV10-1	.	TRBJ1-2	.	TGCGCCAGCAGTGATGGCCAGATGGCTAACTATGGCTACACCTTC	CASSDGQMANYGYTF
TRBV18	.	TRBJ1-5	.	TGTGCCAGCTCACCACCTGGGGGCTCCGGTCAGCCCCAGCATTTT	CASSPPGGSGQPQHF
TRBV30	TRBD1	TRBJ1-1	.	TGTGCCTCGACGGTGCCGGGACAGGGGGTGGCTTTCTTT	CASTVPGQGVAFF
TRBV28	.	TRBJ1-5	.	TGTGCCAGCAGTTTAGAGACGGGTTACAAACAGCATTTT	CASSLETGYKQHF
TRBV27	TRBD1	TRBJ2-1	.	TGTGCCAGCAGTTCCTACCTGGGACAGGGGATCTCCTACAATGAGCAGTTCTTC	CASSSYLGQGISYNEQFF
TRBV28	TRBD1	TRBJ2-7	.	TGTGCCAGCAGACAGGGGGCCTACGAGCAGTACTTC	CASRQGAYEQYF
TRBV6-1	.	TRBJ1-4	.	TGTGCCAGCAGTGTTCGCAGGACGAACGGGCCGGGGTCGATGTTTTTT	CASSVRRTNGPGSMFF
TRBV4-1	.	TRBJ2-7	.	TGCGCCAGCAGCCAAGTGAGGTCCAGCTCCTACGAGCAGTACTTC	CASSQVRSSSYEQYF
TRBV7-9	.	TRBJ1-5	.	TGTGCCAGCAGCTTAGGGGGGGTGCATCAGCCCCAGCATTTT	CASSLGGVHQPQHF
TRBV6-5	.	TRBJ2-3	.	TGTGCCAGCATGGTACAGGGCCCAGATACGCAGTATTTT	CASMVQGPDTQYF
TRBV7-9	.	TRBJ2-7	.	TGTGCCAGCAGCTTAGACCGAGACGGGTACTCCTACGAGCAGTACTTC	CASSLDRDGYSYEQYF
TRBV6-2/TRBV6-3	.	TRBJ1-2	once	TGTGCCAGCAGTTACTCGCAACAGGGTGCCTACACCTTC	CASSYSQQGAYTF
TRBV10-3	.	TRBJ2-1	once	TGTGCCATCAGTGACCGCCAGGACAATGAGCAGTTCTTC	CAISDRQDNEQFF
TRBV6-2/TRBV6-3	TRBD2	TRBJ2-1	.	TGTGCCAGCAGTTACGGACTAGCGGGAGTGGGTGAGCAGTTCTTC	CASSYGLAGVGEQFF
TRBV19	.	TRBJ2-2	.	TGTGCCAGTAGTATAAAGGGGTCAGGCACCGGGGAGCTGTTTTTT	CASSIKGSGTGELFF
TRBV7-9	.	TRBJ1-3	.	TGTGCCAGCAGCGCAGGTACGACGCAGGTGTATTTT	CASSAGTTQVYF
TRBV9	TRBD2	TRBJ2-3	.	TGTGCCAGCAGCGTACTAGCGGGACATAGCACAGATACGCAGTATTTT	CASSVLAGHSTDTQYF
TRBV7-2	.	TRBJ2-5	.	TGTGCCAGCATTCTACAGGGAAGCCAAGAGACCCAGTACTTC	CASILQGSQETQYF
TRBV18	.	TRBJ1-1	.	TGTGCCAGCTCACCAGTCGTCCGAGGAAGGAACACTGAAGCTTTCTTT	CASSPVVRGRNTEAFF
TRBV4-3	TRBD1	TRBJ1-1	.	TGCGCCAGCAGCCAGGCCTACAGGGGGAAGGCGCAAGCTTTCTTT	CASSQAYRGKAQAFF
TRBV23-1	.	TRBJ1-1	once	TGCGCCAGCAGTCAAGGCGGAGAGGGTGAAGCTTTCTTT	CASSQGGEGEAFF